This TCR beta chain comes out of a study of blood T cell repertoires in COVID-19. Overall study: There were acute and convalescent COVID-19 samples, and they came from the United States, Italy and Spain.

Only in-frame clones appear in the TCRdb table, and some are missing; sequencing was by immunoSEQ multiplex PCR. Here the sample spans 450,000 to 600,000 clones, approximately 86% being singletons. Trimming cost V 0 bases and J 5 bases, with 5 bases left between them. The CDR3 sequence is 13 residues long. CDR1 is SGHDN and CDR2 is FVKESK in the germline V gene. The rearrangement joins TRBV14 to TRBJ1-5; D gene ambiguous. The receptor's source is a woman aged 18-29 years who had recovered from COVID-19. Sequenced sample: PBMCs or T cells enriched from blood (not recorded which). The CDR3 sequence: CASSQDTDQPQHF. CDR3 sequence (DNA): TGTGCCAGCAGCCAAGATACAGATCAGCCCCAGCATTTT.